This TCR beta chain was sequenced in a study of T cells in Graves' hyperthyroidism and ophthalmopathy. TCR beta CDR3 regions were amplified from RNA. The HTBI primer set drove a first-round RT-PCR of the TCR CDR3. TCRdb called the multiplex PCR reads again in MiXCR, with one record for every CDR3 protein. The table records about 610,000 distinct CDR3 sequences, approximately 14% of them present only once. Study observations and caveats: Within blood appeared most thyroid clonotypes that had expanded above 0.001.

Many counts were recorded for this clonotype. What it binds is not known. From germline, CDR1 is MNHEY and CDR2 SVGAGI. The V gene lost 2 bases and the J gene lost 5 bases, with 9 bases spanning the gap. This CDR3 is built from 13 residues. The chain uses TRBV6-5 and TRBJ2-5, with no clear D. The specimen sequenced was blood. This clonotype originated in a woman aged 40 to 50 with Graves' ophthalmopathy. The chain's CDR3 is CASSYSLGETQYF. The CDR3 nucleotides are TGTGCCAGCAGTTACAGCCTGGGGGAGACCCAGTACTTC.